The present T cell receptor beta chain was sequenced within a study of blood T cell repertoires in COVID-19. Measured with immunoSEQ multiplex PCR; TCRdb has only the in-frame clones, and not every one. The data hold about 200,000 clones, with about 83% observed a single time. Cohorts were assigned according to the clinical history that participants reported. The CDR3 covers 13 residues. V lost 5 bases to trimming and J lost 6 bases, with 11 bases between them. Germline values: CDR1 MNHEY, CDR2 SMNVEV (reference sequence). The sequencing sample was made of PBMCs or T cells enriched from blood (not recorded which). V gene TRBV27 combines with J gene TRBJ2-1; D possibly corresponds to TRBD2 (6 bases). This clonotype was sampled from a man aged 40-49 years with acute COVID-19. The CDR3 loop is CASSTGLSNEQFF. In DNA, the CDR3 is TGTGCCAGCAGTACGGGACTGTCCAATGAGCAGTTCTTC.